The sequence of this T cell receptor (beta chain) was determined in a study of cytomegalovirus exposure and HLA in healthy donors. Primers for the PCR totalled 60 Vbeta and 13 Jbeta. Clones were sequenced by immunoSEQ multiplex PCR, and TCRdb holds only the in-frame ones, with some missing. The table shows some 85,000 clones, with nearly 80% occurring only once. Losses at the gene ends were 0 bases for V and 9 bases for J; bases not matched to a gene: 8. Germline V lookup: CDR1 MNHEY, CDR2 SVGAGI. The CDR3 is 15 amino acids. The chain combines TRBV6-5 with TRBJ2-1; TRBD2 agrees at 7 bases. The specimen was PBMCs. The receptor's source is a woman between 35 and 50 years old in good health and CMV-seropositive. Here the CDR3 reads CASSYSGPSGREQFF. Written as DNA, the CDR3 is TGTGCCAGCAGTTACTCAGGGCCTAGCGGTCGTGAGCAGTTCTTC.